This record concerns one T cell receptor beta chain sequence. The J segment lost 0 bases and the V segment lost 7 bases, leaving 6 bases of the junction unmatched. CDR3 length equals 15 residues. The V gene's germline CDR1 is MNHNY and CDR2 SVGAGI (reference sequence). This record belongs to a study of blood T cell repertoires in COVID-19. Study-wide context: Acute-phase and convalescent COVID-19 samples originated in the United States, Italy and Spain. Sources were T cells, B-cell-depleted T cells, or PBMCs; the material itself was cDNA or gDNA.

As handled by the study authors: For nucleated cells, counts were estimated from reference gene primer amplification. Libraries were prepared by immunoSEQ multiplex PCR; TCRdb keeps only in-frame clonotypes and omits some of them. That table furnishes V, J and clone size, whereas the DNA furnished D and trimming. This table holds over 70,000 clones, 75% to 85% found once. Sequenced sample: peripheral blood. The gene calls are TRBV6-6 and TRBJ2-7, with 10 bases that match TRBD1. This clonotype was obtained from an elderly woman with acute or convalescent COVID-19. CDR3 amino acids: CASTHGTGVSYEQYF. CDR3 bases: TGTGCCAGCACTCACGGGACAGGGGTCTCCTACGAGCAGTACTTC.